The clone carrying this T cell receptor (beta chain) has more than one count but fewer than ten. Its specificity is not known. Findings of the study overall: Tumor memory CD4+ T cell TCR gene usage clustered with blood and lymph node memory CD4+ cells and lymph node naive CD4+ cells.

Purified naive CD4+ T cells were depleted of CD25+ Tregs. Semi-nested PCR with Nested Universal Primer A followed constant-region reverse priming of full-length variable regions. TCRdb itself ran the 5' RACE reads through MiXCR, one entry per CDR3 protein. The table includes roughly 50,000 distinct CDR3 sequences, 17% detected once. The TCR comes from a female donor with breast cancer. Sequencing was performed on naive CD4+ T cells sorted from blood. Stated subset: naive CD4+ T cells, CD4+CD45RA+CD25-.

CDR3 protein: CASTAGRNQPQHF. CDR3 in DNA: TGTGCCAGCACCGCCGGGCGCAATCAGCCCCAGCATTTT. The chain couples TRBV6-6 to TRBJ1-5, with D unresolved. The CDR3 has 13 amino acids. V lost 7 bases and J lost 2, with 9 bases in between. CDR1 and CDR2 from the germline V gene are MNHNY and SVGAGI (reference sequence).